This TCR beta chain was profiled in a study of circulating and synovial CD4+ cells in juvenile arthritis. Notes on the study in general: Measured synovium overlap likely understates the true shared repertoire. These blood cells shared more CDR3 sequences with synovium than bulk blood. CPL versus bulk CD4 samples: T cell genome counts differed by at least an order of magnitude.

TCRdb keeps only in-frame clones here, not all; method: immunoSEQ multiplex PCR. The sample yields some 33,000 clones, 85% to 95% seen once. This clone has a single count. What it binds is not known. The sequenced sample consisted of CD4+ T cells from blood. The TCR sequence derives from a human donor with juvenile idiopathic arthritis.

CDR3 DNA: TGTGCCAGAAGCTTCCTGAGACAGGGAGAAAGGCTATGGGGCTACACCTTC. Translating gives CARSFLRQGERLWGYTF. The rearrangement joins TRBV7-5 to TRBJ1-2; TRBD1 is the table's D call, not checked against the DNA. TRBV7-5 is labeled a pseudogene. The CDR3 sequence is 17 residues long.